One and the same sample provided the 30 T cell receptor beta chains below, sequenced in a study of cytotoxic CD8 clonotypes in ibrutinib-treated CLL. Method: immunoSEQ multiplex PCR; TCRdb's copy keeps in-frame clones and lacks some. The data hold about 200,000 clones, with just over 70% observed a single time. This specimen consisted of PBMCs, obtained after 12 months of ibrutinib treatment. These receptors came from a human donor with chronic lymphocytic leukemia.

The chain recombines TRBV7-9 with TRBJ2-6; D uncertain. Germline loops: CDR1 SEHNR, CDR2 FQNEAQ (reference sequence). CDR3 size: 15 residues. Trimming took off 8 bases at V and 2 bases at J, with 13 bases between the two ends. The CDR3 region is CASHAAVAGANVLTF. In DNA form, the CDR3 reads TGTGCCAGCCACGCTGCTGTAGCTGGGGCCAACGTCCTGACTTTC.

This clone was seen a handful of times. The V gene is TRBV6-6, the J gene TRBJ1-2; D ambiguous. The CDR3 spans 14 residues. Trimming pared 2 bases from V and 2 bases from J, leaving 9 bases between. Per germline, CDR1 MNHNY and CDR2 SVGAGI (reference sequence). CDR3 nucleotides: TGTGCCAGCAGTTACGCCGGGGTCAACTATGGCTACACCTTC. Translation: CASSYAGVNYGYTF.

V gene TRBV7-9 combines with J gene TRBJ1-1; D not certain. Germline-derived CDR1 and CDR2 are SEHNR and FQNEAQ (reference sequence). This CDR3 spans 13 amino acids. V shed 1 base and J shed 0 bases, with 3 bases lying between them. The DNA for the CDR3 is TGTGCCAGCAGCTTAGAAGTGAACACTGAAGCTTTCTTT. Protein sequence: CASSLEVNTEAFF.

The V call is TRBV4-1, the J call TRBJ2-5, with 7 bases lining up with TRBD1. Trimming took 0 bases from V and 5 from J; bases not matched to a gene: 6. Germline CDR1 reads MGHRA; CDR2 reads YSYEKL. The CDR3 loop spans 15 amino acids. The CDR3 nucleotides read TGCGCCAGCAGCCAAGACTTAAGGGGGCTTGAGACCCAGTACTTC. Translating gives CASSQDLRGLETQYF.

The CDR3 protein is CASSWTSGSPEQYF. CDR3 DNA: TGTGCCAGCAGTTGGACTAGCGGGAGCCCCGAGCAGTACTTC. The V call is TRBV27, the J call TRBJ2-7; TRBD2 matches 13 bases. The V segment lost 4 bases and the J segment 6 bases; nucleotides outside the gene matches: 3. This CDR3 has 14 residues. Germline V gene sequence: CDR1 MNHEY, CDR2 SMNVEV (reference sequence).

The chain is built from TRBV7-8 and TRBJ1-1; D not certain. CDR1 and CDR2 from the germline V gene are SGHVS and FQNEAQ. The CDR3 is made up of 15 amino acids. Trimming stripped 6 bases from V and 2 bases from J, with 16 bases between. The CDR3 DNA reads TGTGCCAGCAGATCTGACATCCTGGGTAACACTGAAGCTTTCTTT. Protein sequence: CASRSDILGNTEAFF.

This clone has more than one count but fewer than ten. The CDR3 spells CATSRDSGFRAFF. The CDR3 DNA is TGTGCCACCAGCAGAGATTCGGGGTTTAGGGCTTTCTTT. J is TRBJ1-1 and V is TRBV15, with D unresolved. The germline gives CDR1 LNHNV, CDR2 YYDKDF (reference sequence). CDR3 length: 13 residues. Trimming cost V 0 bases and J 11 bases, with 13 bases left between them.

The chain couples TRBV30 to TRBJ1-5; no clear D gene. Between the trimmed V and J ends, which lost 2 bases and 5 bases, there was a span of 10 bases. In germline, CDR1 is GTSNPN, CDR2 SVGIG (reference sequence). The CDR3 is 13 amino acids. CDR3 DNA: TGTGCCTGGAGTCCACAGCGCGATCAGCCCCAGCATTTT. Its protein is CAWSPQRDQPQHF.

The CDR3 spells CASRGREWDTEAFF. Written as DNA, the CDR3 is TGTGCCAGTAGAGGTAGGGAATGGGACACTGAAGCTTTCTTT. The chain is built from TRBV19 and TRBJ1-1; the D is unclear. V shed 6 bases and J shed 3 bases, with 14 bases lying between them. Germline values: CDR1 LNHDA, CDR2 SQIVND (reference sequence). The CDR3 covers 14 residues.

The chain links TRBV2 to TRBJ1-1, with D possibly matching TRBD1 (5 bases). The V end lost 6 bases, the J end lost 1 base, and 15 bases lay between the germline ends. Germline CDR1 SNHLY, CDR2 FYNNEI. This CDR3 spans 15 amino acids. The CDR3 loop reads CASRPGAISNTEAFF. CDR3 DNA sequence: TGTGCCAGCAGACCCGGGGCCATATCGAACACTGAAGCTTTCTTT. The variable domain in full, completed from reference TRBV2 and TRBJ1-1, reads EPEVTQTPSHQVTQMGQEVILRCVPISNHLYFYWYRQILGQKVEFLVSFYNNEISEKSEIFDDQFSVERPDGSNFTLKIRSTKLEDSAMYFCASRPGAISNTEAFFGQGTRLTVV.

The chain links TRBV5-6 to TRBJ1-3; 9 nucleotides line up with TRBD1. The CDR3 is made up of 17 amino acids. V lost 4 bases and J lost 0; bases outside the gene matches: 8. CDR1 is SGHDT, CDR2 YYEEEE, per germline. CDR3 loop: CASSPVVDRGSGNTIYF. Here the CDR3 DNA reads TGTGCCAGCAGCCCGGTGGTGGACAGGGGCTCTGGAAACACCATATATTTT.

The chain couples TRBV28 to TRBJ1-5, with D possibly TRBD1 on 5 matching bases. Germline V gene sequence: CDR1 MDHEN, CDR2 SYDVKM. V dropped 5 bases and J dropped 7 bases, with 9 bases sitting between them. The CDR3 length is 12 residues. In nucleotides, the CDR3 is TGTGCCAGCAGTGACGAGGGGCAGCCCCAGCATTTT. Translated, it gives CASSDEGQPQHF.

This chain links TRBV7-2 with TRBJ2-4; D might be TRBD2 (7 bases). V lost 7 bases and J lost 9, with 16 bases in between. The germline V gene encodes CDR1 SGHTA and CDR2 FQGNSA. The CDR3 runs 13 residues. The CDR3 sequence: CASNSPGGGIQYF. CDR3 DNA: TGTGCCAGCAACTCCCCGGGGGGCGGCATTCAGTACTTC.

The CDR3 DNA is TGTGCCAGCAGCTTAAGCGGCAGGGGACTGTTTTTT. Its translation: CASSLSGRGLFF. V is TRBV7-3 and J is TRBJ1-4; TRBD1 is a possible D gene (6 bases). CDR1 is SGHTA, CDR2 FQGTGA, per germline. The CDR3 spans 12 residues. V lost 1 base and J lost 13, with 10 bases in between.

The CDR3 region has the DNA TGTGCCTGGAGTGTAGTAAGAGGGGCAGACGAGCAGTACTTC. Protein product: CAWSVVRGADEQYF. The chain employs TRBV30 and TRBJ2-7; possibly TRBD1 or TRBD2 for D (5 bases each). This CDR3 has 14 residues. Germline V gives CDR1 GTSNPN, CDR2 SVGIG (reference sequence). The germline V and J ends were trimmed by 0 bases and 5 bases, with 14 bases remaining between them.

The CDR3 coding sequence is TGTGCCAGCAGTGAGCGGGGCAAATACAATGAGCAGTTCTTC. Its protein is CASSERGKYNEQFF. J is TRBJ2-1 and V is TRBV6-1, with a weak D call TRBD2 (6 bases). CDR3 length: 14 residues. Germline V gene sequence: CDR1 MNHNS, CDR2 SASEGT. V lost 3 bases, J lost 4 bases, and 10 bases lay in between.

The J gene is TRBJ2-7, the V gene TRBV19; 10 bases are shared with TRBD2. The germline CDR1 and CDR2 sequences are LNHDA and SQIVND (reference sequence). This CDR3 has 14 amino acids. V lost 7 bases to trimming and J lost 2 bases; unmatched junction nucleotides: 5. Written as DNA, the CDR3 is TGTGCCAGTAAACGGAGCGGGAGGGCCTACGAGCAGTACTTC. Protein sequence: CASKRSGRAYEQYF. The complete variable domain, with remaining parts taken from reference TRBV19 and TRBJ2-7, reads DGGITQSPKYLFRKEGQNVTLSCEQNLNHDAMYWYRQDPGQGLRLIYYSQIVNDFQKGDIAEGYSVSREKKESFPLTVTSAQKNPTAFYLCASKRSGRAYEQYFGPGTRLTVT.

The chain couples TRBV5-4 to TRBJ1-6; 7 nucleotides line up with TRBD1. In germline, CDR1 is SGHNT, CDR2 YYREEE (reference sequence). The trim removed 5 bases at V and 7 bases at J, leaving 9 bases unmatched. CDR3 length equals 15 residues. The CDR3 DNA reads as TGTGCCAGCAGACCCCCCGGGACAGAAAATTCACCCCTCCACTTT. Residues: CASRPPGTENSPLHF.

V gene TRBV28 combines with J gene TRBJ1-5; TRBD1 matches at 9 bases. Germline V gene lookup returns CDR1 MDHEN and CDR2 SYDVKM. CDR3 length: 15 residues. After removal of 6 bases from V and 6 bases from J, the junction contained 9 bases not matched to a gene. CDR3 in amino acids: CASRNWDRAFQPQHF. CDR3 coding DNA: TGTGCCAGCAGGAATTGGGACAGGGCCTTTCAGCCCCAGCATTTT.

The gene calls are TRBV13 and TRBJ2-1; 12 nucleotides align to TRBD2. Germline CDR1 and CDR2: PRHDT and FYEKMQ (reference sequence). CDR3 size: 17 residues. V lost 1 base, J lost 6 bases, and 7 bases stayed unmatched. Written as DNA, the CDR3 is TGTGCCAGCAGCTTAGCCGACCTAGCGGGAGGGGTCAATGAGCAGTTCTTC. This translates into CASSLADLAGGVNEQFF. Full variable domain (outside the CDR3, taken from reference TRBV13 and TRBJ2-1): AAGVIQSPRHLIKEKRETATLKCYPIPRHDTVYWYQQGPGQDPQFLISFYEKMQSDKGSIPDRFSAQQFSDYHSELNMSSLELGDSALYFCASSLADLAGGVNEQFFGPGTRLTVL.

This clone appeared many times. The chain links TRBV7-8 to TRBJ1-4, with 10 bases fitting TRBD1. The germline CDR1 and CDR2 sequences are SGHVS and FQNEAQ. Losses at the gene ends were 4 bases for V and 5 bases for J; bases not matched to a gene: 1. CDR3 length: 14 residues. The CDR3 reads CASSWGQGNEKLFF. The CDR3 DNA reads TGTGCCAGCAGCTGGGGACAGGGGAATGAAAAACTGTTTTTT.

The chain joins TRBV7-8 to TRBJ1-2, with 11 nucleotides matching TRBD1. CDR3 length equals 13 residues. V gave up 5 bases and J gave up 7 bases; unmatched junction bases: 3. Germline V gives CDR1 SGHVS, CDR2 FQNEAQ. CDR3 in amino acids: CASSGQGAFGYTF. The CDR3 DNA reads TGTGCCAGCAGCGGACAGGGGGCGTTTGGCTACACCTTC.

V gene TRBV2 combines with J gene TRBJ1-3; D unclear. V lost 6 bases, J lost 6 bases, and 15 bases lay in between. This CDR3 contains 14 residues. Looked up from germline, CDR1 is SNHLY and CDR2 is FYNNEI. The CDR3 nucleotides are TGTGCCAGCAGGATCGAATCACTTGTAAACACCATATATTTT. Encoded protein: CASRIESLVNTIYF.

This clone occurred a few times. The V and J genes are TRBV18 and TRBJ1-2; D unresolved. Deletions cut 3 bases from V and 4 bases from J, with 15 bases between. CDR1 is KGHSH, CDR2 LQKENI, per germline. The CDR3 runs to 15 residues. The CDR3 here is CASSPSREAVYGYTF. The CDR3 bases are TGTGCCAGCTCACCCTCGCGTGAGGCAGTCTATGGCTACACCTTC.

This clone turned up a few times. This chain's CDR3 is CASSEIRVGLTEAFF. Here the CDR3 DNA reads TGCGCCAGCAGTGAGATCCGGGTAGGGTTGACTGAAGCTTTCTTT. V gene TRBV10-1 combines with J gene TRBJ1-1, with no clear D. The germline V gene has CDR1 WNHNN and CDR2 SYGVQD (reference sequence). V was pared by 2 bases and J by 5 bases, with 15 bases between. The CDR3 length is 15 residues.

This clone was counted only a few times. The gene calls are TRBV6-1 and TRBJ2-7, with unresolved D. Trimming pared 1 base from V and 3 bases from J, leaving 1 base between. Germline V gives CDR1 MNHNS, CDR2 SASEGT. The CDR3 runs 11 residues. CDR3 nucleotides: TGTGCCAGCAGTGAAGGCTACGAGCAGTACTTC. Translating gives CASSEGYEQYF.

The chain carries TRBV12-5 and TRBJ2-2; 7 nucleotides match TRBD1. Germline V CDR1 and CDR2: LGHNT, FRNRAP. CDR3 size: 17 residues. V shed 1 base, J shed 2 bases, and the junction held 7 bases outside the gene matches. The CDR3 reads CASGLATGVGNTGELFF. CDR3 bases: TGTGCTAGTGGTTTGGCCACAGGGGTAGGAAACACCGGGGAGCTGTTTTTT.

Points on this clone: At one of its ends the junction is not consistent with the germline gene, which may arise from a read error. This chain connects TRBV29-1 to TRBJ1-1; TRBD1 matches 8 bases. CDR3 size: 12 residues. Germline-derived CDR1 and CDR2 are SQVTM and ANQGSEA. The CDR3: CSVVGDRTAAFF. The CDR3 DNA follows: TGCAGCGTTGTCGGGGACAGGACTGCAGCTTTCTTT.

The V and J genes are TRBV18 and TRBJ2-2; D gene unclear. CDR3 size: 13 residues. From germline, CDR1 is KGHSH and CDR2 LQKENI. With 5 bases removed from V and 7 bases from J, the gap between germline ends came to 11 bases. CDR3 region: CASSAITGGELFF. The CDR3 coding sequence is TGTGCCAGCTCAGCGATCACGGGCGGGGAGCTGTTTTTT.

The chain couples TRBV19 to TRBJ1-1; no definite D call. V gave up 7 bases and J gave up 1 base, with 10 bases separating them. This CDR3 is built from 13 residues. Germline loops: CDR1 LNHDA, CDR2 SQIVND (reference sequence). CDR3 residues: CASTFQGNTEAFF. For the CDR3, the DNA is TGTGCCAGTACGTTCCAAGGGAACACTGAAGCTTTCTTT.